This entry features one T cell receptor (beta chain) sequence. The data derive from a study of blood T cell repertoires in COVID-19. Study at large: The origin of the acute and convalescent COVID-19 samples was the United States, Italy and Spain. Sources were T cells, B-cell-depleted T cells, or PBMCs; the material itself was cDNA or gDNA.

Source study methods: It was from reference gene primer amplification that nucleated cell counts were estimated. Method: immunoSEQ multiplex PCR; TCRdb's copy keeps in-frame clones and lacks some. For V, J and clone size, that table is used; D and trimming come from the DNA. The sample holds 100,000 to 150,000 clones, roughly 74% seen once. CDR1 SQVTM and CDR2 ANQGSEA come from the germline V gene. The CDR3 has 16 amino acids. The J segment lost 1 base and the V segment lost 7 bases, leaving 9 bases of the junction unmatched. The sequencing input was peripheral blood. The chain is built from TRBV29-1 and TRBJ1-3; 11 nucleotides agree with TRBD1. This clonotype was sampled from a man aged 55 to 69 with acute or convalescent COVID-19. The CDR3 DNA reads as TGCAGCGCAATGGACAGGGGGCATATTTCTGGAAACACCATATATTTT. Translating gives CSAMDRGHISGNTIYF.